The 20 T cell receptor beta chains given below trace back to one sample, sequenced in a study of blood T cell repertoires in COVID-19. Data came from immunoSEQ multiplex PCR; TCRdb stores just in-frame clones and leaves some out. The table records about 150,000 clones, 86% of them present only once. The source material was peripheral blood. The receptors shown here come from a woman aged 70-85 years with acute or convalescent COVID-19.

The chain couples TRBV14 to TRBJ1-1, with D perhaps TRBD1 (6 bases). This CDR3 has 13 residues. CDR1 is SGHDN, CDR2 FVKESK, per germline. Trimming left V 1 base short and J 7 bases short, with 10 bases between. The CDR3 protein is CASSQVQGNEAFF. The CDR3 region has the DNA TGTGCCAGCAGCCAAGTTCAGGGGAATGAAGCTTTCTTT.

The chain recombines TRBV15 with TRBJ2-3; no firm D call. CDR1 LNHNV and CDR2 YYDKDF come from the germline V gene (reference sequence). The CDR3 sequence is 16 residues long. Trimming stripped 3 bases from V and 4 bases from J, with 17 bases between. CDR3 residues: CATSSRESSFSDTQYF. DNA for the CDR3: TGTGCCACCAGCAGCAGAGAGTCTAGTTTCTCAGATACGCAGTATTTT.

The chain links TRBV16 to TRBJ1-2, with TRBD1 matching 9 bases. The CDR3 runs to 15 residues. Germline V gives CDR1 KGHSY, CDR2 FQNENV. The J segment lost 8 bases and the V segment lost 4 bases, leaving 11 bases of the junction unmatched. The CDR3 coding sequence is TGTGCCAGCAGCCTACAGGGGGCCTACGCTGAGGGCTACACCTTC. It encodes CASSLQGAYAEGYTF.

J is TRBJ1-2 and V is TRBV7-9; 9 bases line up with TRBD1. Germline values: CDR1 SEHNR, CDR2 FQNEAQ (reference sequence). CDR3 length: 14 amino acids. J lost 4 bases, V lost 6 bases, and 6 bases had no gene match. The CDR3 coding sequence is TGTGCCAGCAGGTCCGGGACAGGGCGCTATGGCTACACCTTC. Its protein product is CASRSGTGRYGYTF.

The V call is TRBV19, the J call TRBJ1-2; 10 positions match TRBD1. CDR1 and CDR2 (germline): LNHDA, SQIVND (reference sequence). There are 14 residues in the CDR3. Losses at the gene ends were 3 bases for V and 12 bases for J; bases not matched to a gene: 10. The CDR3 region is CASSIQGQGPRNTF. The CDR3 DNA reads as TGTGCCAGTAGTATCCAGGGACAGGGGCCGAGGAACACCTTC.

The chain couples TRBV5-6 to TRBJ1-1; 7 bases match TRBD1. CDR3 length: 15 amino acids. Per germline, CDR1 SGHDT and CDR2 YYEEEE. V was pared by 2 bases and J by 4 bases, with 8 bases of the junction left unmatched. The CDR3 region has the DNA TGTGCCAGCAGCTTTGACAGGGTCGGCGGCACTGAAGCTTTCTTT. It yields the protein CASSFDRVGGTEAFF.

This clone is a singleton in its sample. This rearrangement joins TRBV7-9 to TRBJ2-5, with D unclear. The CDR3 extends over 11 amino acids. Germline V gene lookup returns CDR1 SEHNR and CDR2 FQNEAQ (reference sequence). The ends were cut back, 4 bases at V and 5 bases at J, with 5 bases in the middle. The CDR3 DNA is TGTGCCAGCAGCTCGCAGGAGACCCAGTACTTC. It is translated as CASSSQETQYF. The entire variable domain, with the rest obtained from reference TRBV7-9 and TRBJ2-5, is as follows: DTGVSQNPRHKITKRGQNVTFRCDPISEHNRLYWYRQTLGQGPEFLTYFQNEAQLEKSRLLSDRFSAERPKGSFSTLEIQRTEQGDSAMYLCASSSQETQYFGPGTRLLVL.

The chain uses TRBV2 and TRBJ1-5, with a possible D match to TRBD1 (5 bases). The CDR3 runs to 13 residues. CDR1 SNHLY and CDR2 FYNNEI come from the germline V gene. V gave up 5 bases and J gave up 9 bases, with 14 bases separating them. As DNA, the CDR3 is TGTGCCAGCAGTCGGGACTCCAGTTGGCCCCAGCATTTT. The encoded protein is CASSRDSSWPQHF.

The chain carries TRBV5-1 and TRBJ2-2, with 12 bases that match TRBD2. The CDR3 totals 17 residues. V lost 0 bases to trimming and J lost 3 bases; unmatched junction nucleotides: 3. The germline CDR1 and CDR2 sequences are SGHRS and YFSETQ. DNA for the CDR3: TGCGCCAGCAGCTTGGGGACTAGCGGGGCCGACACCGGGGAGCTGTTTTTT. It specifies CASSLGTSGADTGELFF.

The gene calls are TRBV10-2 and TRBJ2-2; a weak D match, TRBD1 (6 bases). In germline, CDR1 is WSHSY, CDR2 SAAADI. The CDR3 extends over 18 amino acids. V was cut by 3 bases and J by 3 bases, with 20 bases left in between. The DNA of the CDR3 is TGCGCCAGCAGTGAAGCCCTTCACAGGGCCCCTTACACCGGGGAGCTGTTTTTT. Its protein is CASSEALHRAPYTGELFF.

This chain links TRBV27 with TRBJ1-2, with TRBD1 as a possible D gene (6 bases). Trimming removed 7 bases at V and 2 bases at J, with 11 bases between. Germline V CDR1 and CDR2: MNHEY, SMNVEV (reference sequence). The CDR3 sequence is 13 residues long. In DNA, the CDR3 is TGTGCCAGCAAGACAGGACACAACTATGGCTACACCTTC. This translates into CASKTGHNYGYTF.

This chain connects TRBV11-2 to TRBJ1-5; 7 bases agree with TRBD1. The CDR3 runs to 13 residues. Germline CDR1 SGHAT, CDR2 FQNNGV. V lost 1 base to trimming and J lost 6 bases; unmatched junction nucleotides: 0. This CDR3 is CASSLAGGQPQHF. DNA for the CDR3: TGTGCCAGCAGCTTAGCAGGGGGTCAGCCCCAGCATTTT.

V is TRBV12-3 or TRBV12-4 and J is TRBJ1-5; the D is unclear. This CDR3 region has 13 residues. Trimming took 2 bases from V and 4 from J, leaving 6 bases between them. CDR3 nucleotide sequence: TGTGCCAGCAGTTTATTTATTAATCAGCCCCAGCATTTT. Its translation is CASSLFINQPQHF.

The V call is TRBV7-2, the J call TRBJ2-1, with D tentatively TRBD1 (6 bases). Germline CDR1 SGHTA, CDR2 FQGNSA. This CDR3 spans 16 amino acids. Between the trimmed V and J ends, which lost 0 bases and 0 bases, there was a span of 9 bases. The CDR3 bases are TGTGCCAGCAGCTTAGCGGGGGCGAGCTCCTACAATGAGCAGTTCTTC. It encodes CASSLAGASSYNEQFF.

V and J are TRBV4-1 and TRBJ1-5; D not resolved. The V gene lost 2 bases and the J gene lost 5 bases, with 13 bases spanning the gap. This CDR3 comprises 15 residues. Germline V gene data show CDR1 as MGHRA and CDR2 as YSYEKL. The CDR3 is CASSQFYWRDQPQHF. The CDR3, as DNA: TGCGCCAGCAGCCAATTCTATTGGAGGGATCAGCCCCAGCATTTT.

Of note for this clone: Compared with germline, one end of the junction differs, possibly owing to a read error. V gene TRBV10-3 combines with J gene TRBJ1-5; the D is unclear. The CDR3 has 14 amino acids. Germline V gene data show CDR1 as ENHRY and CDR2 as SYGVKD. Here the CDR3 DNA reads TGTGCCATCAGTGAGTCCGGCGGGAATCTGCCCCAGCATTTT. Protein: CAISESGGNLPQHF.

J is TRBJ2-1 and V is TRBV5-5; possible D gene TRBD1, 6 bases. This CDR3 region has 15 residues. The germline V and J ends were trimmed by 4 bases and 5 bases, with 16 bases remaining between them. Looked up from germline, CDR1 is SGHKS and CDR2 is YYEKEE (reference sequence). CDR3 coding DNA: TGTGCCAGCAGCCGAGGGGTGGGGGACAACAATGAGCAGTTCTTC. Translated: CASSRGVGDNNEQFF.

V usage is TRBV25-1 and J usage is TRBJ1-6; tentatively, D is TRBD1 (6 bases). The CDR3 is 16 amino acids. V was clipped by 5 bases and J by 4 bases, with 15 bases between them. Germline CDR1 is MGHDK and CDR2 is SYGVNS. CDR3 in amino acids: CASSPGERVYNSPLHF. The CDR3 DNA is TGTGCCAGCAGTCCAGGGGAGAGGGTGTATAATTCACCCCTCCACTTT.

The V call is TRBV29-1, the J call TRBJ2-1; 11 positions match TRBD2. Germline CDR1 is SQVTM and CDR2 is ANQGSEA. The CDR3 loop spans 14 amino acids. The junction had 3 bases not matched to a gene; V was cut back by 4 bases and J by 4 bases. In nucleotides, the CDR3 is TGCAGCGTTGCGAGGACTAGCGGGTACAATGAGCAGTTCTTC. This encodes CSVARTSGYNEQFF.

This sequence joins TRBV7-2 and TRBJ2-5; D call uncertain. Trimming took 5 bases from V and 2 from J, leaving 18 bases between them. Germline lookup yields CDR1 SGHTA and CDR2 FQGNSA. The CDR3 length is 16 residues. As DNA, the CDR3 is TGTGCCAGCAGCCACGGCTGGGCACCGCCTCAAGAGACCCAGTACTTC. This translates into CASSHGWAPPQETQYF.